This T cell receptor (beta chain) was captured by sequencing in a study of CD8 T cells in Susac syndrome. Sequencing of TCR beta was undertaken in CD8+ and CD4+ T cells derived from blood. In contrast to the negatively isolated CD8+ and CD4+ T cells, TEMRA cells were FACS-enriched. The ends were cut back, 1 base at V and 2 bases at J, with 17 bases in the middle. The CDR3 extends over 16 amino acids. Germline V lookup: CDR1 DFQATT, CDR2 SNEGSKA (reference sequence). RNA in amounts of roughly 0.45 to 1 ug was reverse transcribed with random hexamers. The TCR beta CDR3 was amplified by immunoSEQ multiplex PCR across 54 Vbeta, 13 Jbeta. Via MiXCR, TCRdb re-called the immunoSEQ multiplex PCR reads, giving one row per CDR3 protein. The table has a few hundred thousand distinct CDR3 sequences, roughly nine tenths seen once; the top ten hold over 0.065%.

The chain carries TRBV20-1 and TRBJ2-5, with D possibly being TRBD1 (6 bases). This sequence was found in a human donor with multiple sclerosis. The source material was CD4+ T cells from PBMCs. CDR3 amino acids: CSARGLRGLVQETQYF. CDR3 coding DNA: TGCAGTGCTAGAGGGCTCAGGGGCTTGGTACAAGAGACCCAGTACTTC.